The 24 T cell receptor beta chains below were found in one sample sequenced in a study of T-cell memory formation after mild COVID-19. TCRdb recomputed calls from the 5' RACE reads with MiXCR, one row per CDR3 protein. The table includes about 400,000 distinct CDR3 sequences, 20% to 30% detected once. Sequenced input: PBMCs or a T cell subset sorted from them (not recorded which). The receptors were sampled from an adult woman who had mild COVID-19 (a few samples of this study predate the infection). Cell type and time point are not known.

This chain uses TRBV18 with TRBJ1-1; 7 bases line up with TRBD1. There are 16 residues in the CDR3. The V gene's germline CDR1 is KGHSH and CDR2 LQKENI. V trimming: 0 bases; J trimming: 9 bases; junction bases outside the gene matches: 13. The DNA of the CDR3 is TGTGCCAGCTCACCACCTTGGGACAGAATGGGGGCGCAAGCTTTCTTT. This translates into CASSPPWDRMGAQAFF.

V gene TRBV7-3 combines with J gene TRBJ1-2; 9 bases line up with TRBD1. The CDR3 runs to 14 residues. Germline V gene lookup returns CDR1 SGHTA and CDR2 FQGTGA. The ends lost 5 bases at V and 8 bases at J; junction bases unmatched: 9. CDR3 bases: TGTGCCAGCAGCATTGGGACAGGGAATGGAGGCTACACCTTC. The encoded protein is CASSIGTGNGGYTF.

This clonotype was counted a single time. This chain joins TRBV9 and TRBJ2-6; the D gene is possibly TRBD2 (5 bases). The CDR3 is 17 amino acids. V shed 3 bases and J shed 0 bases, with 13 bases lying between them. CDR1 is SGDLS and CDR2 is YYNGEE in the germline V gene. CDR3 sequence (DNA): TGTGCCAGCAGCGCGACGGACTGGAGCTCTGGGGCCAACGTCCTGACTTTC. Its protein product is CASSATDWSSGANVLTF.

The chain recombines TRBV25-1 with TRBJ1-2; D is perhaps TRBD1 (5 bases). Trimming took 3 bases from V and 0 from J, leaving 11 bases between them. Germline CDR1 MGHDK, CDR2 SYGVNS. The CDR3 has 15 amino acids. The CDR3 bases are TGTGCCAGCAGTGAGGCAGGGAAAGCTAACTATGGCTACACCTTC. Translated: CASSEAGKANYGYTF.

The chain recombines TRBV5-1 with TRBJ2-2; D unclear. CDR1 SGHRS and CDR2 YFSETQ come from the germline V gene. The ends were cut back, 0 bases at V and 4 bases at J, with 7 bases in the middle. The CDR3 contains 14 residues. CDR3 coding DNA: TGCGCCAGCAGCTTGGTGGCCATCACCGGGGAGCTGTTTTTT. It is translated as CASSLVAITGELFF.

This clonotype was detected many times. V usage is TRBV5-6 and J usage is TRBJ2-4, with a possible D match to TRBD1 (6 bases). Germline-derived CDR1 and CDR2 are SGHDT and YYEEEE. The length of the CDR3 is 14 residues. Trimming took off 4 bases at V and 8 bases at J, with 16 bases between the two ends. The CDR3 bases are TGTGCCAGCAGCCTCCGAGGGGGACAAGACATTCAGTACTTC. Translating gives CASSLRGGQDIQYF.

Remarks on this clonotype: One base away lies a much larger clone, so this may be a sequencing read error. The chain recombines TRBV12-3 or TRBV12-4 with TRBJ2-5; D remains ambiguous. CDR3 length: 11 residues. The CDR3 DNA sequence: TGTGCCGGCAGTACCCGAGAGACCCAGTACTTC. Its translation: CAGSTRETQYF.

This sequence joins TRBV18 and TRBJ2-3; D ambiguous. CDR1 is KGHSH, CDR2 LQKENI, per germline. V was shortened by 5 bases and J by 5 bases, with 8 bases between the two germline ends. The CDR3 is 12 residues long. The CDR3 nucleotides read TGTGCCAGCTCAACGCTAGAAGATACGCAGTATTTT. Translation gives CASSTLEDTQYF.

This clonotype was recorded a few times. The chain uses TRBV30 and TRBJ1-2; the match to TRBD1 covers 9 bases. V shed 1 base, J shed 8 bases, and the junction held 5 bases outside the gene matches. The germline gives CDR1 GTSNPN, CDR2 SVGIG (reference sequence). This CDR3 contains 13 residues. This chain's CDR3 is CAWSGTGVVGYTF. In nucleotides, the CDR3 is TGTGCCTGGAGTGGGACAGGGGTGGTCGGCTACACCTTC.

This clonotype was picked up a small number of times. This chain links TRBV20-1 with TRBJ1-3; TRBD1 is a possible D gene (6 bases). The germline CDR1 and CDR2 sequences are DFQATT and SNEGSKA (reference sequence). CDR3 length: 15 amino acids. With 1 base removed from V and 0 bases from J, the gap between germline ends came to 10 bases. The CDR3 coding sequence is TGCAGTGCTAGAGCGGACAGTTTCTCTGGAAACACCATATATTTT. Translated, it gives CSARADSFSGNTIYF.

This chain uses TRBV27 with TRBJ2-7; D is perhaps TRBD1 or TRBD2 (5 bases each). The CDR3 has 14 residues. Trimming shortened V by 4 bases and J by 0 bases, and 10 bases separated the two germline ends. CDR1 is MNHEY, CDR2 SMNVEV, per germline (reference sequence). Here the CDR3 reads CASSYRDGSYEQYF. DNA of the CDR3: TGTGCCAGCAGTTATCGGGACGGCTCCTACGAGCAGTACTTC.

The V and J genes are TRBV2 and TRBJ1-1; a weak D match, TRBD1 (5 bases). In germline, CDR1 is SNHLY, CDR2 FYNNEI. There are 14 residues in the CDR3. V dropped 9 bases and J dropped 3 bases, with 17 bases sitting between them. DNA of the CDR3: TGTGCCAGGTCCTACGGGCTACAGGACACTGAAGCTTTCTTT. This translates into CARSYGLQDTEAFF.

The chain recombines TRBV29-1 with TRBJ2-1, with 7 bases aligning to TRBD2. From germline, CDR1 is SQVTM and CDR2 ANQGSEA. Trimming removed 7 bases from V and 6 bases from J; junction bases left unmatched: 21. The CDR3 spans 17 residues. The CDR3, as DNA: TGCAGCGCCCTCGAGGGTTTGGTGACTAGCAGGAGCAATGAGCAGTTCTTC. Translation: CSALEGLVTSRSNEQFF.

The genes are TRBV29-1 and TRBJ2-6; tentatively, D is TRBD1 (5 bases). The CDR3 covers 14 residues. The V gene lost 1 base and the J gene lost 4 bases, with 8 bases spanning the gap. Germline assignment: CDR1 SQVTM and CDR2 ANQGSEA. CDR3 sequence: CSVEGTSGANVLTF. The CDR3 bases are TGCAGCGTTGAAGGGACATCCGGGGCCAACGTCCTGACTTTC.

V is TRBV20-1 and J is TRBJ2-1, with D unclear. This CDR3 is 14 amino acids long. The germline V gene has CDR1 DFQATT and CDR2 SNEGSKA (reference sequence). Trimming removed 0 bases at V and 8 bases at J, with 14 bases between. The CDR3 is CSAREALFRHEQFF. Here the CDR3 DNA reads TGCAGTGCTAGAGAGGCCCTATTTAGGCATGAGCAGTTCTTC.

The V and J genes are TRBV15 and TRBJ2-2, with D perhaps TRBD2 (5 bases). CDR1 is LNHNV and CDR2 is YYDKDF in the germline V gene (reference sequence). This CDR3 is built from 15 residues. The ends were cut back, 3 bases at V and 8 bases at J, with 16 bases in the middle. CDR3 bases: TGTGCCACCAGCAGGAGGAGGATCGAAGGAGGGGAGCTGTTTTTT. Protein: CATSRRRIEGGELFF. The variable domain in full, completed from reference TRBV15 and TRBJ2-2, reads DAMVIQNPRYQVTQFGKPVTLSCSQTLNHNVMYWYQQKSSQAPKLLFHYYDKDFNNEADTPDNFQSRRPNTSFCFLDIRSPGLGDTAMYLCATSRRRIEGGELFFGEGSRLTVL.

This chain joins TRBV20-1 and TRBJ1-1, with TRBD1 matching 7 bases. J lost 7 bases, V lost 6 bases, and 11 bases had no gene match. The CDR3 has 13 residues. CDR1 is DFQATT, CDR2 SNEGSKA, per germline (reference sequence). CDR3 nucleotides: TGCAGTGCCCCGGACAGGCTGGGGGGTGAAGCTTTCTTT. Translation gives CSAPDRLGGEAFF.

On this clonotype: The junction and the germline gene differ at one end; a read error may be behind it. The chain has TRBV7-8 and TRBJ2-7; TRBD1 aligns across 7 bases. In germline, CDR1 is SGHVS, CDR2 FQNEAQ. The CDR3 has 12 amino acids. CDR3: CASSNRDSIFTF. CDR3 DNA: TGTGCCAGCAGCAACCGGGACAGCATATTCACCTTC.

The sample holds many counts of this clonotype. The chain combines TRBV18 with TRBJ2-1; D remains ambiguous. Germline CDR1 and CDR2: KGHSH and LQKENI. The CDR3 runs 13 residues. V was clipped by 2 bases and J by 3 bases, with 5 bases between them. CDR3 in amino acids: CASSPASYNEQFF. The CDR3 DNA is TGTGCCAGCTCACCAGCCAGCTACAATGAGCAGTTCTTC.

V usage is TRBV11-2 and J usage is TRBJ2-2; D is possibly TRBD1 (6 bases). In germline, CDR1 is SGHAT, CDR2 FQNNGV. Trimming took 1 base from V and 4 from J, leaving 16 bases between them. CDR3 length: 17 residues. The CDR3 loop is CASSLVWGRSGTGELFF. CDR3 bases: TGTGCCAGCAGCTTAGTATGGGGGCGCAGCGGCACCGGGGAGCTGTTTTTT.

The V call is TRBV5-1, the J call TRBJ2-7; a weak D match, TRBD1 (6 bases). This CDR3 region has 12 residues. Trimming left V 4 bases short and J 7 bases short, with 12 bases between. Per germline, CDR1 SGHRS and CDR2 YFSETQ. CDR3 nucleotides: TGCGCCAGCAGCCTCACCCAGGGGGAGCAGTACTTC. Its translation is CASSLTQGEQYF.

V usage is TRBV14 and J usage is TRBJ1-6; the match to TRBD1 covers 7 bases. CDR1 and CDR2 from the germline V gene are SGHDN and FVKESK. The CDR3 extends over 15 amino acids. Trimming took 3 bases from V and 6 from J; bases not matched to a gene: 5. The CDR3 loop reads CASSQGTVVNSPLHF. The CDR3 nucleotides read TGTGCCAGCAGCCAGGGGACAGTCGTTAATTCACCCCTCCACTTT.

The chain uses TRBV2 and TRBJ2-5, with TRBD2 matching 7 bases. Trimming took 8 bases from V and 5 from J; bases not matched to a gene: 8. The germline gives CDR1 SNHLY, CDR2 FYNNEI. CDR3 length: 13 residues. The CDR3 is CASDWTSGETQYF. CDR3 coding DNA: TGTGCCAGCGATTGGACTAGTGGGGAGACCCAGTACTTC.

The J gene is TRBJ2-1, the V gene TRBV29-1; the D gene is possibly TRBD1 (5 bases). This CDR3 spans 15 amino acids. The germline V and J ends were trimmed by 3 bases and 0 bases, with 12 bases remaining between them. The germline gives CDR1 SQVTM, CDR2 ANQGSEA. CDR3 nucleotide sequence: TGCAGCGTTGAGCACCAGGGTAGCTCCTACAATGAGCAGTTCTTC. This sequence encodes CSVEHQGSSYNEQFF.